The 26 T cell receptor beta chains below were found in one sample sequenced in a study of OX40 agonist ivuxolimab in advanced cancers. Assay: immunoSEQ multiplex PCR; the TCRdb copy retains only in-frame clones and omits some. The sample has 75,000 to 95,000 clones; 80% to 90% are singletons. The specimen comprised CD4+ or CD8+ T cells sorted from blood, sampled in a trial of the OX40 agonist ivuxolimab. These receptors were obtained from an adult with an advanced solid tumor such as melanoma, head and neck, liver or kidney cancer.

The chain is built from TRBV15 and TRBJ2-7; TRBD1 aligns across 12 bases. Per the germline V gene, CDR1 is LNHNV and CDR2 is YYDKDF (reference sequence). Losses at the gene ends were 2 bases for V and 7 bases for J; bases not matched to a gene: 9. This CDR3 comprises 16 residues. In DNA form, the CDR3 reads TGTGCCACCAGCAGAAGTTGGGACAGGGGGCTGGGGGAGCAGTACTTC. Translation gives CATSRSWDRGLGEQYF.

The V and J genes are TRBV28 and TRBJ1-2; D is perhaps TRBD1 (6 bases). The germline V and J ends were trimmed by 6 bases and 8 bases, with 31 bases remaining between them. This CDR3 region has 18 residues. Germline-derived CDR1 and CDR2 are MDHEN and SYDVKM. The CDR3, as DNA: TGTGCCAGCAGCGCAATATTGATCCGGGACAACCGGAGAAGGGGCTACACCTTC. Translating gives CASSAILIRDNRRRGYTF.

The V gene is TRBV6-1, the J gene TRBJ1-5; D is uncertain. The V gene lost 4 bases and the J gene lost 2 bases, with 15 bases spanning the gap. The CDR3 has 16 amino acids. Germline assignment: CDR1 MNHNS and CDR2 SASEGT. The CDR3: CASSARARVGNQPQHF. CDR3 nucleotides: TGTGCCAGCAGTGCACGGGCCAGAGTGGGCAATCAGCCCCAGCATTTT.

V and J are TRBV25-1 and TRBJ1-4; TRBD1 matches at 9 bases. The V gene's germline CDR1 is MGHDK and CDR2 SYGVNS. The CDR3 covers 16 residues. V shed 2 bases, J shed 6 bases, and the junction held 7 bases outside the gene matches. CDR3 amino acids: CASSERGDREYEKLFF. The CDR3 DNA reads as TGTGCCAGCAGTGAACGCGGGGACAGGGAGTATGAAAAACTGTTTTTT.

This clone was picked up a small number of times. The genes are TRBV18 and TRBJ1-2; D unclear. Trimming removed 1 base from V and 4 bases from J, with 13 bases in between. The CDR3 extends over 15 amino acids. The germline gives CDR1 KGHSH, CDR2 LQKENI. This CDR3 reads CASSPLRASGYGYTF. Here the CDR3 DNA reads TGTGCCAGCTCACCACTCCGGGCCTCGGGCTATGGCTACACCTTC.

DNA for the CDR3: TGTGCCAGCAGAAGAAGTTTGAGCTCCTACGAGCAGTACTTC. The encoded protein is CASRRSLSSYEQYF. This chain uses TRBV7-2 with TRBJ2-7; D is uncertain. Germline loops: CDR1 SGHTA, CDR2 FQGNSA. V dropped 6 bases and J dropped 0 bases, with 12 bases sitting between them. CDR3 size: 14 residues.

Only one count was recorded for this clone. The chain joins TRBV29-1 to TRBJ1-2, with 9 bases identical to TRBD1. The CDR3 sequence is 14 residues long. Trimming took 3 bases from V and 5 from J; bases not matched to a gene: 7. Germline V CDR1 and CDR2: SQVTM, ANQGSEA. In DNA, the CDR3 is TGCAGCGTTGATATAAGTGGACAGGGGTATGGCTACACCTTC. It yields the protein CSVDISGQGYGYTF. The full variable domain, with the rest looked up from reference TRBV29-1 and TRBJ1-2, is SAVISQKPSRDICQRGTSLTIQCQVDSQVTMMFWYRQQPGQSLTLIATANQGSEATYESGFVIDKFPISRPNLTFSTLTVSNMSPEDSSIYLCSVDISGQGYGYTFGSGTRLTVV.

V usage is TRBV15 and J usage is TRBJ2-1; D perhaps matches TRBD1 (6 bases). Between the trimmed V and J ends, which lost 5 bases and 12 bases, there was a span of 14 bases. Germline V gene data show CDR1 as LNHNV and CDR2 as YYDKDF (reference sequence). This CDR3 region has 12 residues. The CDR3 region is CATSGNRDTQFF. The CDR3 DNA sequence: TGTGCCACCAGCGGGAACCGGGACACGCAGTTCTTC.

The chain carries TRBV7-9 and TRBJ2-1, with TRBD2 matching over 8 bases. The CDR3 is 14 residues long. V shed 3 bases, J shed 5 bases, and the junction held 3 bases outside the gene matches. CDR1 and CDR2 from the germline V gene are SEHNR and FQNEAQ (reference sequence). Here the CDR3 DNA reads TGTGCCAGCAGCTTGCGGGGGGAGCACAATGAGCAGTTCTTC. It codes for CASSLRGEHNEQFF. The whole variable domain, remainder taken from reference TRBV7-9 and TRBJ2-1, is DTGVSQNPRHKITKRGQNVTFRCDPISEHNRLYWYRQTLGQGPEFLTYFQNEAQLEKSRLLSDRFSAERPKGSFSTLEIQRTEQGDSAMYLCASSLRGEHNEQFFGPGTRLTVL.

CDR3 sequence (DNA): TGTGCCAGTAGTATCCCGGGTTTTTCGAGCACCGGGGAGCTGTTTTTT. Protein sequence: CASSIPGFSSTGELFF. This chain links TRBV19 with TRBJ2-2; D ambiguous. Germline loops: CDR1 LNHDA, CDR2 SQIVND (reference sequence). This CDR3 contains 16 residues. Trimming removed 3 bases at V and 4 bases at J, with 15 bases between.

The V and J genes are TRBV5-1 and TRBJ2-1; D is perhaps TRBD2 (6 bases). Trimming removed 0 bases from V and 1 base from J, with 8 bases in between. Germline-derived CDR1 and CDR2 are SGHRS and YFSETQ. The CDR3 has 15 residues. The CDR3 DNA follows: TGCGCCAGCAGCTTGGACGGGGGTTCCTACAATGAGCAGTTCTTC. Amino acids: CASSLDGGSYNEQFF.

The chain recombines TRBV5-1 with TRBJ2-5; 8 positions match TRBD1. The CDR3 is 14 amino acids. Per germline, CDR1 SGHRS and CDR2 YFSETQ. After removal of 4 bases from V and 2 bases from J, the junction contained 4 bases not matched to a gene. The CDR3 coding sequence is TGCGCCAGCAGCACACAGGGGGTACAAGAGACCCAGTACTTC. Its translation: CASSTQGVQETQYF.

The V gene is TRBV29-1, the J gene TRBJ2-3; D call uncertain. The germline gives CDR1 SQVTM, CDR2 ANQGSEA. Trimming stripped 2 bases from V and 1 base from J, with 13 bases between. The CDR3 is 15 residues long. Here the CDR3 reads CSVERAQTRTDTQYF. The CDR3 bases are TGCAGCGTTGAACGGGCGCAGACGCGCACAGATACGCAGTATTTT.

The chain combines TRBV25-1 with TRBJ1-4; D unresolved. The V end was cut by 1 base, the J end by 8 bases, with 14 bases between. The CDR3 has 15 residues. Germline assignment: CDR1 MGHDK and CDR2 SYGVNS. CDR3 nucleotides: TGTGCCAGCAGTGAATCGGGAGCAGCAGGAGAAAAACTGTTTTTT. It is translated as CASSESGAAGEKLFF.

This chain links TRBV5-1 with TRBJ2-5; weak D call: TRBD1 (6 bases). Trimming stripped 0 bases from V and 1 base from J, with 10 bases between. The CDR3 extends over 15 amino acids. Germline V lookup: CDR1 SGHRS, CDR2 YFSETQ. In nucleotides, the CDR3 is TGCGCCAGCAGCTTGGATGGGACACGCCAAGAGACCCAGTACTTC. This encodes CASSLDGTRQETQYF. Supplemented by reference TRBV5-1 and TRBJ2-5, the full variable domain reads KAGVTQTPRYLIKTRGQQVTLSCSPISGHRSVSWYQQTPGQGLQFLFEYFSETQRNKGNFPGRFSGRQFSNSRSEMNVSTLELGDSALYLCASSLDGTRQETQYFGPGTRLLVL.

V gene TRBV15 combines with J gene TRBJ2-5; the D is unclear. Germline CDR1 reads LNHNV; CDR2 reads YYDKDF (reference sequence). The CDR3 has 14 amino acids. The V end lost 1 base, the J end lost 1 base, and 7 bases lay between the germline ends. CDR3 nucleotide sequence: TGTGCCACCAGCAGAGCCCCGGGCCAAGAGACCCAGTACTTC. It encodes CATSRAPGQETQYF. Full variable domain (missing parts from reference TRBV15 and TRBJ2-5): DAMVIQNPRYQVTQFGKPVTLSCSQTLNHNVMYWYQQKSSQAPKLLFHYYDKDFNNEADTPDNFQSRRPNTSFCFLDIRSPGLGDTAMYLCATSRAPGQETQYFGPGTRLLVL.

V and J are TRBV9 and TRBJ2-2, with TRBD1 identical over 10 bases. Germline V lookup: CDR1 SGDLS, CDR2 YYNGEE. The CDR3 covers 15 residues. V lost 4 bases to trimming and J lost 6 bases; unmatched junction nucleotides: 6. In DNA, the CDR3 is TGTGCCAGCAGCCCCTGGGGACAGGGGTCCGGGGAGCTGTTTTTT. Translated, it gives CASSPWGQGSGELFF. The complete variable domain, with remaining parts taken from reference TRBV9 and TRBJ2-2, reads DSGVTQTPKHLITATGQRVTLRCSPRSGDLSVYWYQQSLDQGLQFLIQYYNGEERAKGNILERFSAQQFPDLHSELNLSSLELGDSALYFCASSPWGQGSGELFFGEGSRLTVL.

A remark on this clone: It is likely a read error, because the conserved phenylalanine at the end of the CDR3 is missing. Because the CDR3's place on the DNA is in doubt, the DNA is left out and the CDR3 is given as listed by TCRdb. The CDR3 region is CASGDWGISPSIL. The chain has TRBV6-6 and TRBJ1-5. Ends included, the CDR3 has 13 residues. Germline V lookup: CDR1 MNHNY, CDR2 SVGAGI (reference sequence).

The chain has TRBV9 and TRBJ2-7; no firm D call. Germline loops: CDR1 SGDLS, CDR2 YYNGEE. The germline V and J ends were trimmed by 4 bases and 5 bases, with 10 bases remaining between them. There are 12 residues in the CDR3. The CDR3 DNA is TGTGCCAGCAGCTTGTACAGCGACGAGCAGTACTTC. Protein: CASSLYSDEQYF.

The chain recombines TRBV7-9 with TRBJ2-7; 7 bases agree with TRBD1. Germline V gene sequence: CDR1 SEHNR, CDR2 FQNEAQ (reference sequence). J lost 0 bases, V lost 1 base, and 0 bases had no gene match. The CDR3 loop spans 14 amino acids. CDR3 sequence (DNA): TGTGCCAGCAGCTTAGGGGACAGCTCCTACGAGCAGTACTTC. Translation: CASSLGDSSYEQYF.

V and J are TRBV6-5 and TRBJ2-5; 9 bases are shared with TRBD2. V lost 1 base to trimming and J lost 5 bases; unmatched junction nucleotides: 2. The CDR3 runs to 14 residues. Germline CDR1 MNHEY, CDR2 SVGAGI. The CDR3 here is CASSYYSGSETQYF. Written as DNA, the CDR3 is TGTGCCAGCAGTTACTATAGCGGGAGTGAGACCCAGTACTTC.

The table lists this clone with a few counts. This sequence joins TRBV5-1 and TRBJ1-6, with D possibly being TRBD1 (5 bases). The CDR3 consists of 16 residues. Trimming removed 4 bases at V and 3 bases at J, with 14 bases between. Per germline, CDR1 SGHRS and CDR2 YFSETQ. Here the CDR3 reads CASSGDGHYYNSPLHF. CDR3 nucleotides: TGCGCCAGCAGCGGAGACGGACACTACTATAATTCACCCCTCCACTTT.

The chain has TRBV19 and TRBJ2-3, with D possibly being TRBD1 (7 bases). Germline lookup yields CDR1 LNHDA and CDR2 SQIVND (reference sequence). This CDR3 is 16 amino acids long. V gave up 6 bases and J gave up 3 bases, with 19 bases separating them. This chain's CDR3 is CASSGRGRGVTDTQYF. The DNA of the CDR3 is TGTGCCAGTAGCGGCCGGGGCAGGGGGGTGACAGATACGCAGTATTTT.

The chain recombines TRBV5-1 with TRBJ1-1; 8 bases align to TRBD1. The CDR3 has 14 residues. Germline CDR1 is SGHRS and CDR2 is YFSETQ. The V and J ends lost 4 bases and 1 base, in that order; junction bases with no gene match: 3. The CDR3 region has the DNA TGCGCCAGCAGCGTGGACAGGGCGAACACTGAAGCTTTCTTT. Amino acid sequence: CASSVDRANTEAFF.

The rearrangement joins TRBV28 to TRBJ1-4, with 7 bases identical to TRBD1. The CDR3 spans 16 residues. Germline assignment: CDR1 MDHEN and CDR2 SYDVKM. Germline trimming cut 6 bases from V and 4 bases from J; bases unmatched to any gene: 11. CDR3 bases: TGTGCCAGCAGACGCTATCACAGGGGAAATAATGAAAAACTGTTTTTT. Translation gives CASRRYHRGNNEKLFF.

The chain links TRBV7-8 to TRBJ2-5; TRBD2 might be the D (5 bases). This CDR3 is built from 14 residues. CDR1 SGHVS and CDR2 FQNEAQ come from the germline V gene. V was pared by 1 base and J by 5 bases, with 11 bases between. The CDR3 here is CASSLGRVVETQYF. CDR3 sequence (DNA): TGTGCCAGCAGCTTAGGGCGGGTAGTGGAGACCCAGTACTTC. The full variable domain, in which reference TRBV7-8 and TRBJ2-5 provide the parts outside the CDR3, is GAGVSQSPRYKVAKRGQDVALRCDPISGHVSLFWYQQALGQGPEFLTYFQNEAQLDKSGLPSDRFFAERPEGSVSTLKIQRTQQEDSAVYLCASSLGRVVETQYFGPGTRLLVL.